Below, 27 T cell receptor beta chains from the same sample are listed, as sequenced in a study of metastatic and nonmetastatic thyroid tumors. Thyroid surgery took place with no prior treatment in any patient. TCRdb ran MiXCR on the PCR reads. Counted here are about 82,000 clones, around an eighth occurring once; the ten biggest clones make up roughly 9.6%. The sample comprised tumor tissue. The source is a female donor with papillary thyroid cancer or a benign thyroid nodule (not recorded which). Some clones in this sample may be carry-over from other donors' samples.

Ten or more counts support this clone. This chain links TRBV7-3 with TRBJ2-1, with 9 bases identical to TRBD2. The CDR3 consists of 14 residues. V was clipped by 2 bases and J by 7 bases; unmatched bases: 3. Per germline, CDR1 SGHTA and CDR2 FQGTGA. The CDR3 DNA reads TGTGCCAGCAGCTTAGCGGGAGGGCGGAATGAGCAGTTCTTC. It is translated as CASSLAGGRNEQFF.

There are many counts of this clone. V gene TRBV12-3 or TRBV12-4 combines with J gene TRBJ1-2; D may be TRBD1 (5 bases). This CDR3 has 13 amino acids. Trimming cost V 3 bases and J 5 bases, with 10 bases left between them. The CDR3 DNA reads TGTGCCAGCAGTTTGCGGGGCGCGTATGGCTACACCTTC. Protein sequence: CASSLRGAYGYTF.

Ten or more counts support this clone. The CDR3 sequence is CASSLWGAGELFF. The CDR3 DNA is TGTGCCAGCAGTTTATGGGGAGCCGGGGAGCTGTTTTTT. The gene calls are TRBV27 and TRBJ2-2, with D maybe TRBD2 (5 bases). The germline CDR1 and CDR2 sequences are MNHEY and SMNVEV (reference sequence). The V gene lost 1 base and the J gene lost 6 bases, with 6 bases spanning the gap. The CDR3 length is 13 residues.

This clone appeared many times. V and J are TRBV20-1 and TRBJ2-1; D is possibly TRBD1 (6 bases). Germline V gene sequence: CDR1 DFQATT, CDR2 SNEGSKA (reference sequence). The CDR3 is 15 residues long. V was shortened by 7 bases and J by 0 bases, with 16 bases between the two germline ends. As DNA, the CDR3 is TGCAGTGGGCTTACAAAGGGGGTCTCCTACAATGAGCAGTTCTTC. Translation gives CSGLTKGVSYNEQFF.

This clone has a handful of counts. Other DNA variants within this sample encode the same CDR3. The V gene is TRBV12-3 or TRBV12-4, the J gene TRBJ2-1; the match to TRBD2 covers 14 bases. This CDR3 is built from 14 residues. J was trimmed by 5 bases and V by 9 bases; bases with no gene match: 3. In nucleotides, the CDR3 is TGTGCCAGTCGACTAGCGGGAGGGGACAATGAGCAGTTCTTC. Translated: CASRLAGGDNEQFF.

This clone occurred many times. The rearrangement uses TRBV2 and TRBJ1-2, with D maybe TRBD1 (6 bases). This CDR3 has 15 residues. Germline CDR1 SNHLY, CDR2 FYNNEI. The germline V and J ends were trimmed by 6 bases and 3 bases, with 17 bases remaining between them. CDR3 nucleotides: TGTGCCAGCAGACAAACAGGGTTTGGTGACTATGGCTACACCTTC. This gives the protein CASRQTGFGDYGYTF.

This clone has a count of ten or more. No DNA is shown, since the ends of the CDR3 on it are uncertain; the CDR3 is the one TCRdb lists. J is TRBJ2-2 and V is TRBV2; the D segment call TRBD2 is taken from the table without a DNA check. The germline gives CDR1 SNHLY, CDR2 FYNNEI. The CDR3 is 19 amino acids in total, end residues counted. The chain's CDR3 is CASSEALNRTARTPGSCFF.

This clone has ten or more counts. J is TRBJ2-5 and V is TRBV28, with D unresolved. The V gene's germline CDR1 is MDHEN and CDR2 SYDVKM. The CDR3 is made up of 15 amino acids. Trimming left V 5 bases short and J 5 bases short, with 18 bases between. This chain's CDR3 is CASSTYAPRWETQYF. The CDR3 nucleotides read TGTGCCAGCAGTACATATGCGCCGCGGTGGGAGACCCAGTACTTC.

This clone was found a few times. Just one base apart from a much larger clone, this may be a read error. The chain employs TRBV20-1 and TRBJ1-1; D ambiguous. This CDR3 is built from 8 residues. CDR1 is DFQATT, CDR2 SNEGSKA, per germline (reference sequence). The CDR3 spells CIPTEAFF. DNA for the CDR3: TGCATCCCGACCGAGGCTTTCTTT.

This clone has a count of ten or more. The CDR3, as DNA: TGCAGTGCCACATTGGGTAGTAACACCGGGGAGCTGTTTTTT. Protein product: CSATLGSNTGELFF. The genes are TRBV20-1 and TRBJ2-2, with D uncertain. The germline V and J ends were trimmed by 6 bases and 2 bases, with 13 bases remaining between them. The CDR3 is 14 amino acids. CDR1 and CDR2 (germline): DFQATT, SNEGSKA (reference sequence).

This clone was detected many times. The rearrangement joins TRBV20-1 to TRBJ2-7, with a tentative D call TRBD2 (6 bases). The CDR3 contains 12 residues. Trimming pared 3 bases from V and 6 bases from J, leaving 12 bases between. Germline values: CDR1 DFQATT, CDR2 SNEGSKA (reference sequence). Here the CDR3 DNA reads TGCAGTGCTAGGGGACTTGGTGGCGAGCAGTACTTC. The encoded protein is CSARGLGGEQYF.

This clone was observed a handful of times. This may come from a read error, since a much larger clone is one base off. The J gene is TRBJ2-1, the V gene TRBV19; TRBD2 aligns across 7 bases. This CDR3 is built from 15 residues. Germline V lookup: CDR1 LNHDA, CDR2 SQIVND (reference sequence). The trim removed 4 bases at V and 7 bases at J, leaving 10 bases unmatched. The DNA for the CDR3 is TGTGCCAGTAGTAGCCTAGCGGTAGGTTGGAATGAGCAGTTCTTC. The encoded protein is CASSSLAVGWNEQFF.

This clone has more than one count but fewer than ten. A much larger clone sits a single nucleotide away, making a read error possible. The CDR3 region is CASSADSSLPFQKTQYF. In nucleotides, the CDR3 is TGTGCCAGCAGTGCCGACAGTTCCCTGCCCTTTCAAAAGACCCAGTACTTC. This chain uses TRBV25-1 with TRBJ2-5, with D possibly matching TRBD1 (5 bases). The CDR3 loop spans 17 amino acids. The V and J ends lost 4 bases and 6 bases respectively, with 24 bases between them. CDR1 and CDR2 (germline): MGHDK, SYGVNS.

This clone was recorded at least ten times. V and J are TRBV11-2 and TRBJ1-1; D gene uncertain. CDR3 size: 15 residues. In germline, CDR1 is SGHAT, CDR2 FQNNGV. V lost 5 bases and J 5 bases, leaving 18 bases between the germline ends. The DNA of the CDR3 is TGTGCCAGCAGCCCGCGGACCTTCCTATTTACTGAAGCTTTCTTT. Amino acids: CASSPRTFLFTEAFF.

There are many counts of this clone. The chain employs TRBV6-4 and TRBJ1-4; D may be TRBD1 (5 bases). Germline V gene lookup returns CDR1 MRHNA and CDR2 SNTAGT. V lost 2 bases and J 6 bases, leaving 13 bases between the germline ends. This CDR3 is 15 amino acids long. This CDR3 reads CASSDRWGEDEKLFF. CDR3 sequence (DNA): TGTGCCAGCAGTGACAGGTGGGGGGAGGATGAAAAACTGTTTTTT.

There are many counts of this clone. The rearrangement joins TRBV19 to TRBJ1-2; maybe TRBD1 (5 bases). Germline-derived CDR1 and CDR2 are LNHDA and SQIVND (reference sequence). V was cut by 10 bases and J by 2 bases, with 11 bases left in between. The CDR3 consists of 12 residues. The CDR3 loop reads CATLRGNYGYTF. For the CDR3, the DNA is TGTGCCACCCTACGGGGGAACTATGGCTACACCTTC.

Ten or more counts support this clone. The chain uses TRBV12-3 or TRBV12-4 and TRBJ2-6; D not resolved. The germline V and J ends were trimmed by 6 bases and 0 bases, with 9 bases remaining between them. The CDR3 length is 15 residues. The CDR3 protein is CASSDSPSGANVLTF. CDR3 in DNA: TGTGCCAGCAGCGATAGTCCCTCTGGGGCCAACGTCCTGACTTTC.

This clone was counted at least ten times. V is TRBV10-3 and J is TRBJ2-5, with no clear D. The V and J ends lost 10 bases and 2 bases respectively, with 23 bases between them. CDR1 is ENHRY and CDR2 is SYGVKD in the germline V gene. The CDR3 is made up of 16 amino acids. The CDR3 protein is CATLPDKTLRQETQYF. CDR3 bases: TGTGCCACCTTACCCGACAAGACACTAAGACAAGAGACCCAGTACTTC.

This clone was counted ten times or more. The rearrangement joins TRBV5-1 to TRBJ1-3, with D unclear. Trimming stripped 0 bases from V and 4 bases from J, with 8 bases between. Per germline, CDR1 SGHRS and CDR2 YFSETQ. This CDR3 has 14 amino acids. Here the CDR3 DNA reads TGCGCCAGCAGCTTGGTTGGGTACGGAAACACCATATATTTT. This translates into CASSLVGYGNTIYF.

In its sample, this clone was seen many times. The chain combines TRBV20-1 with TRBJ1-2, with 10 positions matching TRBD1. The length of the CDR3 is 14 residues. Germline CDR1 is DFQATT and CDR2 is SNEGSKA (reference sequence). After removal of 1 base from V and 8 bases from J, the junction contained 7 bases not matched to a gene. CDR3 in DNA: TGCAGTGCTAGAGCGGAGACAGGGGGCTACGGCTACACCTTC. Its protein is CSARAETGGYGYTF.

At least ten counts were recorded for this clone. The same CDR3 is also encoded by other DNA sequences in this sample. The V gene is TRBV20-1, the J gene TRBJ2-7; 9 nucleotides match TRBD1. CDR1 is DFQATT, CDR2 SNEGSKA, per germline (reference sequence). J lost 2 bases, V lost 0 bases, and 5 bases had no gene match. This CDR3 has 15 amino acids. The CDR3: CSARDPGQGPYEQYF. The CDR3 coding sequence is TGCAGTGCTAGAGATCCCGGACAGGGGCCCTACGAGCAGTACTTC.

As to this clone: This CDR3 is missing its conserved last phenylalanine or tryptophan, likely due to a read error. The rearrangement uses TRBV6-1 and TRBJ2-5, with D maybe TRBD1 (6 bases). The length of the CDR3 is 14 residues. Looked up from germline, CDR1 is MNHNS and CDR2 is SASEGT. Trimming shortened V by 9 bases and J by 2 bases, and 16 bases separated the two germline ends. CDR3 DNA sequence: TGTGCCAGTAGGCAGCAGGGGACGCAAGAGACCCAGTACTTA. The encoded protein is CASRQQGTQETQYL.

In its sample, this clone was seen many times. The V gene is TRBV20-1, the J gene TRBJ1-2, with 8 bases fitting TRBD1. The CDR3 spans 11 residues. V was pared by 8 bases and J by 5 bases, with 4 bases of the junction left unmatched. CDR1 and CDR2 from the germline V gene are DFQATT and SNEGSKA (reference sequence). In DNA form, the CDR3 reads TGCAGTCCGGGACAGGTATATGGCTACACCTTC. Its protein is CSPGQVYGYTF.

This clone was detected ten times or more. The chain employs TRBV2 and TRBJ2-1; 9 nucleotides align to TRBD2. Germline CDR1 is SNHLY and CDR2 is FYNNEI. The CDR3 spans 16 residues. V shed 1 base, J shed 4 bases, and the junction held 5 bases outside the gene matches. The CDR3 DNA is TGTGCCAGCAGTGAAGTAGCGGGAGTCCCTTACAATGAGCAGTTCTTC. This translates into CASSEVAGVPYNEQFF. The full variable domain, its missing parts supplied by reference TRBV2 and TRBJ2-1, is EPEVTQTPSHQVTQMGQEVILRCVPISNHLYFYWYRQILGQKVEFLVSFYNNEISEKSEIFDDQFSVERPDGSNFTLKIRSTKLEDSAMYFCASSEVAGVPYNEQFFGPGTRLTVL.

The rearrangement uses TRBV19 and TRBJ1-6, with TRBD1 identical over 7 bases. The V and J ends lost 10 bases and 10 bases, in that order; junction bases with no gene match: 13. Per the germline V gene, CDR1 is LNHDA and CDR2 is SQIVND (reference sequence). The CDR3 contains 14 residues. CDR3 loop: CAIISQGRGSPLHF. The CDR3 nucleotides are TGTGCCATTATTTCACAGGGGAGGGGGTCACCCCTCCACTTT.

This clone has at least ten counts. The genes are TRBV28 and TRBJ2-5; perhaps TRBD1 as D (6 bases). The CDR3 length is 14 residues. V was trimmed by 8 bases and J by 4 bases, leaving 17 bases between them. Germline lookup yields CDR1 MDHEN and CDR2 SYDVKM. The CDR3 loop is CASWMGAFLETQYF. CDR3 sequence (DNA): TGTGCCAGCTGGATGGGGGCCTTCTTAGAGACCCAGTACTTC.

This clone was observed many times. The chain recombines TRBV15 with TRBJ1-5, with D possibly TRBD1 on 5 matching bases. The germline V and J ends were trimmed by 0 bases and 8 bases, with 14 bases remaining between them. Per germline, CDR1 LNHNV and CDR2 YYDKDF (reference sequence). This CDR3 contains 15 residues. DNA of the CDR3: TGTGCCACCAGCAGAGATGTAGGGGCGAGGGAGCCCCAGCATTTT. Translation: CATSRDVGAREPQHF. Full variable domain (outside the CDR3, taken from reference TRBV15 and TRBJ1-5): DAMVIQNPRYQVTQFGKPVTLSCSQTLNHNVMYWYQQKSSQAPKLLFHYYDKDFNNEADTPDNFQSRRPNTSFCFLDIRSPGLGDTAMYLCATSRDVGAREPQHFGDGTRLSIL.